The clone carrying this TCR beta chain was observed a handful of times. The record originates from a study of CD8+ T cells in alopecia areata. Overall study: The tofacitinib course ran for 6 to 18 months and was followed by 6 months off drug.

This CDR3 is 13 amino acids long. V dropped 7 bases and J dropped 3; count of bases not matched to a gene: 7. Germline loops: CDR1 SQVTM, CDR2 ANQGSEA. Indicated treatment: oral pan-JAK inhibitor, 5-10 mg twice daily. RNA, once extracted, was reverse transcribed into cDNA for use as the sequencing template. Sequenced by immunoSEQ multiplex PCR; TCRdb stores in-frame clones only, minus some. The sample has fewer than 200,000 clones; less than 70% are singletons. V is TRBV29-1 and J is TRBJ2-3; 7 bases match TRBD1. This TCR derives from a human donor with alopecia areata. The specimen was CD4+ T cells sorted from blood, collected at week 24, from a patient treated with tofacitinib. CDR3 coding DNA: TGCAGCGAGACAGGGAGTGTAACAGATACGCAGTATTTT. Translating gives CSETGSVTDTQYF.